This T cell receptor (beta chain) was profiled in a study of kidney transplant recipient with SARS-CoV-2 infection. Germline CDR1 is LGHDT and CDR2 is YNNKEL (reference sequence). The CDR3 extends over 13 amino acids. TCRdb redid the calling of the reads with MiXCR, one entry per CDR3 protein. The sample carries approximately 250,000 distinct CDR3 sequences, 29% recorded once. Note on this clonotype: This may be a read error: a much more frequent sequence differs by one nucleotide.

The source material was a blood sample, sampled at baseline and on day 111 from a kidney transplant recipient. V usage is TRBV3-1 and J usage is TRBJ1-5; D gene unclear. This TCR derives from a male patient between 25 and 39 years old who had COVID-19 and was a kidney transplant recipient. Part of the T cell pool may stem from the graft donor. The CDR3 is CAGSQDRVQPQHF. For the CDR3, the DNA is TGTGCCGGCAGCCAAGATCGGGTTCAGCCCCAGCATTTT.